Following are 7 T cell receptor beta chains from one sample sequenced in a study of blood T cell repertoires in COVID-19. The table came from immunoSEQ multiplex PCR; TCRdb's copy has only in-frame clones and leaves some out. The table lists some 250,000 clones, approximately 86% of them singletons. Material: peripheral blood. These receptor sequences come from a woman aged 70-85 years with active or convalescent COVID-19.

The genes are TRBV6-5 and TRBJ1-2, with a possible D match to TRBD1 (5 bases). CDR3 length: 15 residues. With 2 bases removed from V and 5 bases from J, the gap between germline ends came to 15 bases. CDR1 and CDR2 (germline): MNHEY, SVGAGI. In DNA, the CDR3 is TGTGCCAGCAGTTACCCTCCGACAGATTTATATGGCTACACCTTC. Its protein is CASSYPPTDLYGYTF.

V gene TRBV24-1 combines with J gene TRBJ1-5; 8 bases fit TRBD1. Per the germline V gene, CDR1 is KGHDR and CDR2 is SFDVKD. V lost 9 bases and J lost 6; bases outside the gene matches: 9. The CDR3 is made up of 14 amino acids. For the CDR3, the DNA is TGTGCCACCGGTCAGACAGGGGAAGGTCAGCCCCAGCATTTT. This translates into CATGQTGEGQPQHF.

The chain employs TRBV6-5 and TRBJ1-5; D call uncertain. The CDR3 consists of 14 residues. Trimming pared 7 bases from V and 5 bases from J, leaving 15 bases between. Germline V gives CDR1 MNHEY, CDR2 SVGAGI. The CDR3 coding sequence is TGTGCCAGCACTCGAAGAGCGTCGGATCAGCCCCAGCATTTT. This codes for CASTRRASDQPQHF.

The chain recombines TRBV3-1 (or the pseudogene TRBV3-2) with TRBJ2-2; no clear D gene. V was cut by 4 bases and J by 1 base, with 4 bases left in between. Germline-derived CDR1 and CDR2 are LGHDT and YNNKEL (reference sequence). The CDR3 is 13 residues long. The CDR3 region has the DNA TGTGCCAGCAGCCGACAGAACACCGGGGAGCTGTTTTTT. Translated: CASSRQNTGELFF.

The chain joins TRBV7-2 to TRBJ2-3; possible D gene TRBD2, 5 bases. Trimming pared 3 bases from V and 13 bases from J, leaving 14 bases between. The germline V gene encodes CDR1 SGHTA and CDR2 FQGNSA. CDR3 length: 12 amino acids. The DNA of the CDR3 is TGTGCCAGCAGCTTTACACTACAGAGGGAGTATTTT. Its translation: CASSFTLQREYF.

The chain has TRBV2 and TRBJ1-5; D perhaps matches TRBD1 (5 bases). The CDR3 covers 16 residues. The germline V gene encodes CDR1 SNHLY and CDR2 FYNNEI. Trimming stripped 2 bases from V and 2 bases from J, with 13 bases between. CDR3 sequence reads: CASSELNTGGNQPQHF. The CDR3 DNA follows: TGTGCCAGCAGTGAATTGAACACAGGCGGCAATCAGCCCCAGCATTTT.

The chain recombines TRBV7-8 with TRBJ2-5; tentatively, D is TRBD2 (6 bases). Trimming removed 5 bases from V and 5 bases from J, with 15 bases in between. Germline V gives CDR1 SGHVS, CDR2 FQNEAQ. This CDR3 spans 14 amino acids. CDR3: CASSPWRGGETQYF. The CDR3 DNA reads as TGTGCCAGCAGCCCCTGGAGGGGAGGTGAGACCCAGTACTTC. The full variable domain, in which reference TRBV7-8 and TRBJ2-5 provide the parts outside the CDR3, is GAGVSQSPRYKVAKRGQDVALRCDPISGHVSLFWYQQALGQGPEFLTYFQNEAQLDKSGLPSDRFFAERPEGSVSTLKIQRTQQEDSAVYLCASSPWRGGETQYFGPGTRLLVL.